One sample yielded the 27 T cell receptor beta chains listed below, sequenced in a study of cytomegalovirus exposure and HLA in healthy donors. The study ran its PCR with 60 Vbeta and 13 Jbeta primers. Sequencing was performed with immunoSEQ multiplex PCR; in TCRdb, only in-frame clones are kept and a portion is missing. This table holds about 160,000 clones, roughly 85% found once. The sample consisted of PBMCs. The origin of the receptors is a woman in her forties or fifties in good health and CMV-seropositive.

V gene TRBV27 combines with J gene TRBJ1-1, with D hard to call. This CDR3 region has 14 residues. Germline lookup yields CDR1 MNHEY and CDR2 SMNVEV (reference sequence). Trimming pared 5 bases from V and 4 bases from J, leaving 14 bases between. The CDR3 sequence: CASSPEGSRTEAFF. CDR3 DNA: TGTGCCAGCAGTCCGGAAGGGAGCCGCACTGAAGCTTTCTTT.

The chain has TRBV5-1 and TRBJ2-5; 9 bases map to TRBD2. The CDR3 sequence is 15 residues long. Germline CDR1 is SGHRS and CDR2 is YFSETQ. The ends lost 5 bases at V and 5 bases at J; junction bases unmatched: 10. As DNA, the CDR3 is TGCGCCAGCAGGACAGGCGGGGGGGCAAGTGAGACCCAGTACTTC. Protein: CASRTGGGASETQYF.

This chain joins TRBV7-2 and TRBJ1-1; TRBD1 is a possible D gene (5 bases). The germline gives CDR1 SGHTA, CDR2 FQGNSA. This CDR3 region has 14 residues. V dropped 5 bases and J dropped 0 bases, with 10 bases sitting between them. The CDR3 region has the DNA TGTGCCAGCAGCATCACCAGGGTGAACACTGAAGCTTTCTTT. Translating it yields CASSITRVNTEAFF.

The chain uses TRBV5-1 and TRBJ2-5; TRBD1 matches 9 bases. V lost 4 bases and J lost 1; bases outside the gene matches: 14. The CDR3 is made up of 18 amino acids. Germline assignment: CDR1 SGHRS and CDR2 YFSETQ. CDR3 nucleotide sequence: TGCGCCAGCAGCAGCCGCCCCCCGGGACAGGGAACCCAAGAGACCCAGTACTTC. Translation: CASSSRPPGQGTQETQYF.

In DNA form, the CDR3 reads TGTGCCAGTAGTAGGACAGCGATAGACTCTGGGGCCAACGTCCTGACTTTC. This translates into CASSRTAIDSGANVLTF. The chain recombines TRBV19 with TRBJ2-6, with D tentatively TRBD1 (6 bases). The CDR3 loop spans 17 amino acids. The V gene lost 4 bases and the J gene lost 0 bases, with 13 bases spanning the gap. Per the germline V gene, CDR1 is LNHDA and CDR2 is SQIVND (reference sequence).

The chain carries TRBV2 and TRBJ2-2; the match to TRBD1 covers 9 bases. The germline V gene encodes CDR1 SNHLY and CDR2 FYNNEI. The CDR3 has 16 amino acids. The J segment lost 4 bases and the V segment lost 4 bases, leaving 7 bases of the junction unmatched. The CDR3 DNA follows: TGTGCCAGCAGTGGATACAGGGGGCGGTCCACCGGGGAGCTGTTTTTT. Its translation is CASSGYRGRSTGELFF. The full variable domain, completed using reference TRBV2 and TRBJ2-2, is EPEVTQTPSHQVTQMGQEVILRCVPISNHLYFYWYRQILGQKVEFLVSFYNNEISEKSEIFDDQFSVERPDGSNFTLKIRSTKLEDSAMYFCASSGYRGRSTGELFFGEGSRLTVL.

CDR3 residues: CASSQGPGTGELFF. In DNA, the CDR3 is TGTGCCAGCAGCCAAGGACCGGGGACCGGGGAGCTGTTTTTT. The V call is TRBV4-2, the J call TRBJ2-2; the D gene is possibly TRBD2 (5 bases). The CDR3 totals 14 residues. Trimming removed 1 base from V and 5 bases from J, with 8 bases in between. Germline lookup yields CDR1 LGHNA and CDR2 YNFKEQ.

This chain links TRBV18 with TRBJ1-4; maybe TRBD1 (6 bases). Germline-derived CDR1 and CDR2 are KGHSH and LQKENI. The CDR3 is made up of 16 amino acids. The V gene lost 4 bases and the J gene lost 0 bases, with 12 bases spanning the gap. The CDR3 region is CASSRGQQSTNEKLFF. CDR3 nucleotides: TGTGCCAGCTCACGCGGACAGCAATCAACTAATGAAAAACTGTTTTTT.

The chain is built from TRBV7-9 and TRBJ2-5; the D gene is possibly TRBD1 (6 bases). Trimming removed 5 bases at V and 1 base at J, with 11 bases between. Germline-derived CDR1 and CDR2 are SEHNR and FQNEAQ (reference sequence). The CDR3 consists of 14 residues. The CDR3 here is CASSRQAIQETQYF. CDR3 bases: TGTGCCAGCAGCCGACAGGCGATCCAAGAGACCCAGTACTTC. The full variable domain, its missing parts supplied by reference TRBV7-9 and TRBJ2-5, is DTGVSQNPRHKITKRGQNVTFRCDPISEHNRLYWYRQTLGQGPEFLTYFQNEAQLEKSRLLSDRFSAERPKGSFSTLEIQRTEQGDSAMYLCASSRQAIQETQYFGPGTRLLVL.

The rearrangement joins TRBV10-2 to TRBJ2-7; maybe TRBD1 (6 bases). This CDR3 region has 11 residues. V was clipped by 6 bases and J by 3 bases, with 6 bases between them. Germline V gene data show CDR1 as WSHSY and CDR2 as SAAADI. CDR3 DNA: TGCGCCAGCAGACAGGGCTACGAGCAGTACTTC. This gives the protein CASRQGYEQYF.

The gene calls are TRBV25-1 and TRBJ1-6; 8 nucleotides agree with TRBD1. The V segment lost 5 bases and the J segment 7 bases; nucleotides outside the gene matches: 7. The CDR3 covers 15 residues. The germline CDR1 and CDR2 sequences are MGHDK and SYGVNS. The CDR3 bases are TGTGCCAGCAGTCCACAGGGGGGGGGCAATTCACCCCTCCACTTT. Amino acids: CASSPQGGGNSPLHF. Full variable domain (outside the CDR3, taken from reference TRBV25-1 and TRBJ1-6): EADIYQTPRYLVIGTGKKITLECSQTMGHDKMYWYQQDPGMELHLIHYSYGVNSTEKGDLSSESTVSRIRTEHFPLTLESARPSHTSQYLCASSPQGGGNSPLHFGNGTRLTVT.

This clone has more than one count but fewer than ten. The chain uses TRBV7-8 and TRBJ2-1, with D possibly being TRBD2 (7 bases). The CDR3 runs to 16 residues. The V gene lost 5 bases and the J gene lost 0 bases, with 14 bases spanning the gap. CDR1 SGHVS and CDR2 FQNEAQ come from the germline V gene. CDR3 sequence (DNA): TGTGCCAGCAGCGGGGGGGCCGGAAGCTCCTACAATGAGCAGTTCTTC. It specifies CASSGGAGSSYNEQFF. Filled out from reference TRBV7-8 and TRBJ2-1, the complete variable domain reads GAGVSQSPRYKVAKRGQDVALRCDPISGHVSLFWYQQALGQGPEFLTYFQNEAQLDKSGLPSDRFFAERPEGSVSTLKIQRTQQEDSAVYLCASSGGAGSSYNEQFFGPGTRLTVL.

This sequence joins TRBV6-5 and TRBJ1-4; the D is unclear. CDR3 length: 15 amino acids. V lost 0 bases and J 5 bases, leaving 10 bases between the germline ends. CDR1 and CDR2 (germline): MNHEY, SVGAGI. CDR3 sequence reads: CASSYSGRRNEKLFF. The CDR3 bases are TGTGCCAGCAGTTACTCCGGCAGGAGGAATGAAAAACTGTTTTTT.

The chain combines TRBV19 with TRBJ1-1, with no clear D. The CDR3 sequence is 15 residues long. Germline CDR1 and CDR2: LNHDA and SQIVND (reference sequence). V lost 3 bases to trimming and J lost 1 base, with 12 bases between them. DNA for the CDR3: TGTGCCAGTAGTATCGGGGTGAGGTGGAACACTGAAGCTTTCTTT. This encodes CASSIGVRWNTEAFF.

The chain has TRBV19 and TRBJ2-3; 8 bases align to TRBD1. Trimming cost V 4 bases and J 7 bases; bases outside gene matches: 7. CDR3 size: 14 residues. Germline values: CDR1 LNHDA, CDR2 SQIVND (reference sequence). CDR3 DNA sequence: TGTGCCAGTAGTACCCGACAGGGGTTGAATACGCAGTATTTT. Residues: CASSTRQGLNTQYF.

The chain uses TRBV7-2 and TRBJ2-7; D is possibly TRBD1 (5 bases). The CDR3 sequence is 14 residues long. With 5 bases removed from V and 1 base from J, the gap between germline ends came to 12 bases. Germline CDR1 is SGHTA and CDR2 is FQGNSA. DNA for the CDR3: TGTGCCAGCAGCCTTGGACAATTTTCCTACGAGCAGTACTTC. Encoded protein: CASSLGQFSYEQYF.

The rearrangement links TRBV27 to TRBJ2-7; 11 nucleotides match TRBD2. The CDR3 is 16 amino acids. J was trimmed by 7 bases and V by 6 bases; bases with no gene match: 14. Germline V gene data show CDR1 as MNHEY and CDR2 as SMNVEV (reference sequence). The CDR3 protein is CASSRTLAGGPEEQYF. CDR3 in DNA: TGTGCCAGCAGCAGGACCTTAGCGGGGGGGCCGGAAGAGCAGTACTTC.

The chain employs TRBV7-2 and TRBJ2-7; TRBD1 is a possible D gene (5 bases). The length of the CDR3 is 16 residues. CDR1 and CDR2 from the germline V gene are SGHTA and FQGNSA. The V end was cut by 3 bases, the J end by 3 bases, with 18 bases between. CDR3 DNA: TGTGCCAGCAGCTTGGGGCCCACCCGAACGGGCTACGAGCAGTACTTC. Translation gives CASSLGPTRTGYEQYF.

The chain combines TRBV28 with TRBJ2-1; D is possibly TRBD1 (6 bases). The CDR3 length is 20 residues. Germline values: CDR1 MDHEN, CDR2 SYDVKM. The V end was cut by 5 bases, the J end by 0 bases, with 26 bases between. The CDR3 sequence: CASSGPTPGQRKSSYNEQFF. The CDR3 nucleotides read TGTGCCAGCAGTGGTCCCACCCCGGGACAAAGAAAGTCCTCCTACAATGAGCAGTTCTTC.

J is TRBJ1-1 and V is TRBV29-1; 8 positions agree with TRBD1. With 3 bases clipped from V and 11 bases from J, the junction kept 8 bases outside the gene matches. The CDR3 is 12 residues long. The germline V gene has CDR1 SQVTM and CDR2 ANQGSEA. The CDR3 spells CSVDRGLDRAFF. The CDR3 nucleotides read TGCAGCGTTGACAGGGGGCTGGACCGGGCTTTCTTT.

This clone was counted once. The rearrangement links TRBV7-9 to TRBJ2-5, with 11 bases fitting TRBD2. The J call is doubtful: the DNA matches TRBJ2-7 better. CDR1 is SEHNR, CDR2 FQNEAQ, per germline (reference sequence). This CDR3 region has 15 residues. CDR3 region: CASSPRTSGSYEQYF. CDR3 DNA: TGTGCCAGCAGCCCTCGGACTAGCGGGTCCTACGAGCAGTACTTC.

J is TRBJ2-7 and V is TRBV6-5; a possible D gene is TRBD1 (5 bases). This CDR3 is 15 amino acids long. Trimming left V 1 base short and J 5 bases short, with 15 bases between. Looked up from germline, CDR1 is MNHEY and CDR2 is SVGAGI. This CDR3 reads CASSYWYGQGNEQYF. The CDR3 DNA is TGTGCCAGCAGTTACTGGTATGGCCAGGGCAACGAGCAGTACTTC.

This clone has a single count. This chain uses TRBV5-6 with TRBJ2-7; 11 bases are a match to TRBD2. Germline V gene lookup returns CDR1 SGHDT and CDR2 YYEEEE. The CDR3 loop spans 14 amino acids. Germline trimming cut 3 bases from V and 6 bases from J; bases unmatched to any gene: 5. The CDR3 DNA is TGTGCCAGCAGCTCGGGACTAGCGGTTGCCGAGCAGTACTTC. Protein sequence: CASSSGLAVAEQYF.

The rearrangement links TRBV5-4 to TRBJ2-1; D is possibly TRBD2 (5 bases). The CDR3 extends over 16 amino acids. Trimming stripped 2 bases from V and 1 base from J, with 13 bases between. The germline V gene encodes CDR1 SGHNT and CDR2 YYREEE (reference sequence). CDR3 in DNA: TGTGCCAGCAGCTTTGGCGGACTCCTGTCCTACAATGAGCAGTTCTTC. This encodes CASSFGGLLSYNEQFF. Supplemented by reference TRBV5-4 and TRBJ2-1, the full variable domain reads ETGVTQSPTHLIKTRGQQVTLRCSSQSGHNTVSWYQQALGQGPQFIFQYYREEENGRGNFPPRFSGLQFPNYSSELNVNALELDDSALYLCASSFGGLLSYNEQFFGPGTRLTVL.

The gene calls are TRBV27 and TRBJ2-7; D perhaps matches TRBD1 (5 bases). This CDR3 contains 13 residues. V was clipped by 2 bases and J by 5 bases, with 10 bases between them. CDR1 is MNHEY, CDR2 SMNVEV, per germline (reference sequence). Written as DNA, the CDR3 is TGTGCCAGCAGTTTAAGGGGCATTAACGAGCAGTACTTC. Translation gives CASSLRGINEQYF.

This clone appeared a few times. The chain uses TRBV29-1 and TRBJ2-7, with 12 nucleotides matching TRBD2. J was trimmed by 5 bases and V by 5 bases; bases with no gene match: 10. Germline CDR1 SQVTM, CDR2 ANQGSEA. This CDR3 region has 15 residues. CDR3 DNA: TGCAGCGTTAGTAGCCGACTAGCGGGAGAAAACGAGCAGTACTTC. This codes for CSVSSRLAGENEQYF.

The rearrangement joins TRBV6-5 to TRBJ2-5; 7 nucleotides align to TRBD1. V was clipped by 5 bases and J by 1 base; unmatched bases: 7. This CDR3 region has 15 residues. In germline, CDR1 is MNHEY, CDR2 SVGAGI. For the CDR3, the DNA is TGTGCCAGCAGTACACCCGGGACAGCCCAAGAGACCCAGTACTTC. Protein sequence: CASSTPGTAQETQYF.